Presented here are 20 T cell receptor beta chains from one specimen sequenced in a study of shared clonotypes between healthy human individuals. Data came from immunoSEQ multiplex PCR; TCRdb stores just in-frame clones and leaves some out. The sample records about 1.4 million clones, roughly 96% being singletons. Specimen: naive CD4+ T cells sorted from blood. Stated subset: CD45RA+ positively selected. The origin of the receptors is a man aged 30 to 39 in good health.

The gene calls are TRBV4-1 and TRBJ2-5, with unresolved D. CDR1 is MGHRA and CDR2 is YSYEKL in the germline V gene. V was shortened by 2 bases and J by 3 bases, with 13 bases between the two germline ends. CDR3 length equals 15 residues. This chain's CDR3 is CASSQLGKREETQYF. DNA for the CDR3: TGCGCCAGCAGCCAATTAGGGAAACGGGAAGAGACCCAGTACTTC.

The chain carries TRBV5-4 and TRBJ1-4; 9 bases line up with TRBD1. The trim removed 4 bases at V and 5 bases at J, leaving 3 bases unmatched. This CDR3 region has 14 residues. Germline CDR1 is SGHNT and CDR2 is YYREEE (reference sequence). CDR3 protein: CASSIGTGNEKLFF. The CDR3 DNA is TGTGCCAGCAGCATTGGGACAGGGAATGAAAAACTGTTTTTT.

This sequence joins TRBV28 and TRBJ2-7; TRBD2 might be the D (5 bases). Per the germline V gene, CDR1 is MDHEN and CDR2 is SYDVKM. CDR3 size: 16 residues. Trimming shortened V by 2 bases and J by 0 bases, and 14 bases separated the two germline ends. CDR3 sequence: CASSLGVAGSSYEQYF. For the CDR3, the DNA is TGTGCCAGCAGTTTAGGGGTAGCTGGGAGCTCCTACGAGCAGTACTTC.

The rearrangement joins TRBV10-3 to TRBJ2-7; D is tentatively TRBD1 or TRBD2 (6 bases each). The germline V gene encodes CDR1 ENHRY and CDR2 SYGVKD. The CDR3 has 15 amino acids. The V end was cut by 2 bases, the J end by 4 bases, with 15 bases between. This chain's CDR3 is CAISEPNQGRYEQYF. The CDR3 DNA sequence: TGTGCCATCAGTGAGCCTAACCAGGGGAGGTACGAGCAGTACTTC.

The chain joins TRBV5-4 to TRBJ2-4, with D unclear. V gave up 4 bases and J gave up 0 bases, with 8 bases separating them. CDR1 is SGHNT and CDR2 is YYREEE in the germline V gene (reference sequence). The length of the CDR3 is 14 residues. The CDR3 nucleotides are TGTGCCAGCAGCCTCTCGGGAGCCAAAAACATTCAGTACTTC. Translating gives CASSLSGAKNIQYF.

The genes are TRBV21-1 and TRBJ1-2; the D call in the table, TRBD1, was not verified against the DNA. TRBV21-1 is given as a pseudogene. The CDR3 totals 15 residues. The CDR3 nucleotides read TGTGCCAGCAGCAATAGACAGGGGGCTAACTATGGCTACACCTTC. Protein: CASSNRQGANYGYTF.

This chain connects TRBV18 to TRBJ1-5; the match to TRBD1 covers 10 bases. This CDR3 contains 15 residues. Germline CDR1 reads KGHSH; CDR2 reads LQKENI. Unmatched junction bases numbered 8, after V lost 5 bases and J lost 7 bases. The DNA of the CDR3 is TGTGCCAGCTCAGGCCGGGACAGGGGAGGGCAGCCCCAGCATTTT. This sequence encodes CASSGRDRGGQPQHF.

The rearrangement uses TRBV7-2 and TRBJ2-3, with TRBD2 matching 10 bases. There are 13 residues in the CDR3. V lost 1 base to trimming and J lost 9 bases; unmatched junction nucleotides: 1. Looked up from germline, CDR1 is SGHTA and CDR2 is FQGNSA. The CDR3 nucleotides are TGTGCCAGCAGCTTAGGGACTAGCGGAACGCAGTATTTT. Amino acid sequence: CASSLGTSGTQYF.

This clone was detected only once. This chain connects TRBV6-4 to TRBJ1-1; TRBD1 aligns across 7 bases. This CDR3 region has 16 residues. With V trimmed by 5 bases and J by 5 bases, 14 bases remained unmatched. CDR1 is MRHNA and CDR2 is SNTAGT in the germline V gene. CDR3 bases: TGTGCCAGCAGTTCAAGACAGGGAAGACGGCAAACTGAAGCTTTCTTT. Amino acid sequence: CASSSRQGRRQTEAFF.

The chain employs TRBV12-5 and TRBJ2-1; tentatively, D is TRBD1 or TRBD2 (5 bases each). Germline CDR1 is LGHNT and CDR2 is FRNRAP. The V and J ends lost 1 base and 7 bases respectively, with 17 bases between them. This CDR3 comprises 16 residues. CDR3 loop: CASGLDRGQGTNEQFF. In DNA, the CDR3 is TGTGCTAGTGGTTTGGACCGAGGGCAGGGAACGAATGAGCAGTTCTTC.

The rearrangement uses TRBV29-1 and TRBJ2-2; D call uncertain. The germline gives CDR1 SQVTM, CDR2 ANQGSEA. Between the trimmed V and J ends, which lost 7 bases and 1 base, there was a span of 10 bases. This CDR3 contains 13 residues. CDR3 protein: CSATWGNTGELFF. The CDR3 DNA is TGCAGCGCCACATGGGGGAACACCGGGGAGCTGTTTTTT.

The chain employs TRBV6-6 and TRBJ1-1, with D unclear. The germline V and J ends were trimmed by 6 bases and 0 bases, with 5 bases remaining between them. This CDR3 contains 12 residues. Germline CDR1 and CDR2: MNHNY and SVGAGI (reference sequence). The CDR3 DNA reads TGTGCCAGCAGCCATATGAACACTGAAGCTTTCTTT. This gives the protein CASSHMNTEAFF.

As regards this clone: At one boundary the junction diverges from the germline segment, which might be a read error. V usage is TRBV29-1 and J usage is TRBJ1-2; weak D call: TRBD1 (6 bases). Looked up from germline, CDR1 is SQVTM and CDR2 is ANQGSEA. The CDR3 runs to 13 residues. CDR3 DNA sequence: TGCAGCGTCGAAGGGGGTACGGGCTATGGCTACACCTTC. Its protein product is CSVEGGTGYGYTF.

This chain joins TRBV23-1 and TRBJ1-3; TRBD1 matches at 10 bases. TRBV23-1 is treated as an ORF (open reading frame) with a function not yet certain. The J segment lost 11 bases and the V segment lost 7 bases, leaving 8 bases of the junction unmatched. The CDR3 spans 13 residues. The CDR3 protein is CASILGQGDPIYF. In DNA, the CDR3 is TGCGCCAGCATTCTCGGACAGGGGGACCCCATATATTTT.

This chain joins TRBV27 and TRBJ2-2; 8 nucleotides match TRBD1. Per the germline V gene, CDR1 is MNHEY and CDR2 is SMNVEV (reference sequence). This CDR3 is built from 15 residues. The V gene end was trimmed by 7 bases and the J gene end by 4 bases; junction bases not matched to a gene: 8. CDR3: CASKPQGGPTGELFF. Here the CDR3 DNA reads TGTGCCAGCAAACCACAGGGGGGACCCACCGGGGAGCTGTTTTTT.

The V gene is TRBV4-2, the J gene TRBJ2-1; 11 positions agree with TRBD2. The CDR3 is made up of 19 amino acids. Trimming removed 5 bases from V and 0 bases from J; junction bases left unmatched: 12. CDR1 LGHNA and CDR2 YNFKEQ come from the germline V gene. CDR3 region: CASSADSSGRRSSYNEQFF. Here the CDR3 DNA reads TGTGCCAGCAGCGCTGACTCTAGCGGGAGGAGAAGCTCCTACAATGAGCAGTTCTTC.

This rearrangement joins TRBV5-1 to TRBJ2-1, with D tentatively TRBD2 (5 bases). Per the germline V gene, CDR1 is SGHRS and CDR2 is YFSETQ. V dropped 2 bases and J dropped 6 bases, with 18 bases sitting between them. The CDR3 contains 16 residues. Here the CDR3 DNA reads TGCGCCAGCAGCTTTGTTGGGAGTTGGGCCTCCAATGAGCAGTTCTTC. This codes for CASSFVGSWASNEQFF.

V gene TRBV6-1 combines with J gene TRBJ2-7; 9 bases are shared with TRBD2. The CDR3 length is 15 residues. J gave up 2 bases and V 4 bases, and 6 bases lay outside the gene matches. CDR1 is MNHNS and CDR2 is SASEGT in the germline V gene. This chain's CDR3 is CASSGLAGFTYEQYF. Written as DNA, the CDR3 is TGTGCCAGCAGTGGTCTAGCGGGATTTACCTACGAGCAGTACTTC.

The chain uses TRBV29-1 and TRBJ2-7; TRBD2 is a possible D gene (5 bases). There are 13 residues in the CDR3. Germline assignment: CDR1 SQVTM and CDR2 ANQGSEA. Between the trimmed V and J ends, which lost 6 bases and 0 bases, there was a span of 12 bases. The DNA for the CDR3 is TGCAGCGTAAGGGAGCAGATCTCCTACGAGCAGTACTTC. It yields the protein CSVREQISYEQYF.

This chain uses TRBV7-9 with TRBJ1-4, with 10 bases that match TRBD1. The CDR3 extends over 15 amino acids. With V trimmed by 5 bases and J by 6 bases, 6 bases remained unmatched. The V gene's germline CDR1 is SEHNR and CDR2 FQNEAQ (reference sequence). The chain's CDR3 is CASSRGDRGDEKLFF. The CDR3 DNA is TGTGCCAGCAGCCGGGGGGACAGGGGAGATGAAAAACTGTTTTTT.